This T cell receptor (beta chain) is drawn from a study of cytomegalovirus exposure and HLA in healthy donors. Whole-study findings and limits: The likely explanation for a cluster of highly shared sequence variants was sequencing artifact. The authors excluded some V segments, including TRBV6-2 and TRBV6-3, as indistinguishable.

This clone was seen only once. Its antigen remains unidentified. PCR employed 60 Vbeta and 13 Jbeta primers. In the original processing: Later, an analysis found 75 million to 90 million unique TCR beta chains, and about 10 million of these were shared. The data were produced by immunoSEQ multiplex PCR, yet TCRdb's version contains in-frame clones alone and is incomplete. V and J calls and clone size follow that table, whereas D and trimming were derived from the DNA. The profile shows under 90,000 clones, just over 75% of them singletons. The CDR3 sequence is 14 residues long. Germline CDR1 and CDR2: SEHNR and FQNEAQ (reference sequence). V was clipped by 2 bases and J by 5 bases, with 10 bases between them.

The V call is TRBV7-9, the J call TRBJ1-5; tentatively, D is TRBD1 (5 bases). This receptor was taken from a man aged 45-65 years in good health and CMV-seropositive. Sequencing input: PBMCs. In DNA, the CDR3 is TGTGCCAGCAGCTTACAGGGTGATTATCAGCCCCAGCATTTT. Protein product: CASSLQGDYQPQHF.